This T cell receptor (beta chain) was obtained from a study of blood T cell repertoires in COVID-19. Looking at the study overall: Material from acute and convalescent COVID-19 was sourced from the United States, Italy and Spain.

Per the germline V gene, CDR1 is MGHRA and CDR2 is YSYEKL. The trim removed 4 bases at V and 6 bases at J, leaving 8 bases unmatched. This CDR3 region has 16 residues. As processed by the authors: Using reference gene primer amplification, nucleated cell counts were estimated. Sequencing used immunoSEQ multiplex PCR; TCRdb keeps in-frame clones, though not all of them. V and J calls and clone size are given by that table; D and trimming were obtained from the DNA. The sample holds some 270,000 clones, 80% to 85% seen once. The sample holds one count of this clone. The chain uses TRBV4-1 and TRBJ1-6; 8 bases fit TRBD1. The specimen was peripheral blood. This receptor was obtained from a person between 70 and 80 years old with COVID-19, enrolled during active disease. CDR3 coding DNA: TGCGCCAGCAGCCGGAACGAAGACAGGGGTAATTCACCCCTCCACTTT. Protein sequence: CASSRNEDRGNSPLHF.